This T cell receptor (beta chain) was identified during a study of blood T cell repertoires in COVID-19 (dated by TCRdb to the early 2020s). With regard to the full study: Samples from collaborators originated in the United States, Italy and Spain and spanned both the acute and convalescent phases of COVID-19. Nearly every sample came with metadata listing a de-identified subject ID, COVID-19 status, age in years and sex. The dataset comprised deeply sampled blood TCRbeta repertoires from subjects exposed to, actively infected with, or recovered from COVID-19. The samples were drawn from two sources: the first 160 participants of the ongoing ImmuneRACE study, and 1,200 or so subjects contributed by 6 global collaborators. Where available, HLA class I and class II types were obtained from metadata supplied by the sample provider rather than from assay-based typing. The repertoires were made available in a free public database intended to serve as a resource for research on the immune response to SARS-CoV-2. The material from the prospective study consisted of cDNA or gDNA derived from T cells, B-cell-depleted T cells, or PBMCs.

CDR1 and CDR2 are drawn from the germline V gene (reference sequence): MNHEY, SMNVEV. The CDR3 goes from the cysteine to the phenylalanine over 11 residues. The read is trimmed to its CDR3 DNA, 33 bases read in frame from base 1. Relative to germline, V is 8 bases shorter and J is 5 bases shorter, with 7 bases between their ends. Note on this clone: Its antigen remains unidentified. Within one base of it there is no much larger clone, and no base qualities were kept.

The immunoSEQ Assay, a bias-controlled multiplex PCR, was used to amplify TCRbeta CDR3 regions from genomic DNA. In the source study's methods: The number of nucleated cells in each sample was estimated from the amplification of reference gene primers within the assay. Sequence reads were collapsed and filtered to measure the absolute abundance of every unique TCRbeta CDR3 rearrangement. For each sample, productive Simpson clonality was calculated as the square root of Simpson's diversity index across productive rearrangements. Here the immuneACCESS table is served through TCRdb, limited to in-frame sequences with V and J called. Missing clones are a known gap in these copies; in checked studies unresolved V genes cover under half, and the rest lacks a known reason. That table is the source of V, J and clone size, and D and trimming were worked out from the DNA. A total of 250,000 to 350,000 clones appear in this sample, approximately 85% of them only once. Around 1.5% of the sample is held by the ten biggest clonotypes.

What the research found in general, with its limitations: How much clinical and demographic metadata was included differed by source and by participant, and the metadata was provided uncurated.

Whole blood was collected in K2EDTA tubes by collaborating institutions according to the institutions' own protocols. For TCRbeta analysis, collaborator samples were shipped as frozen whole blood, as isolated PBMCs, or as DNA extracted from either sample type. Recombination linked TRBV27 to TRBJ2-1, with the identity of the D gene unclear. Sequencing was performed on peripheral blood. This TCR derives from a woman aged 45-60 years with acute or convalescent COVID-19. Here is the DNA: TGTGCCAGCGGAGTCGACAATGAGCAGTTCTTC. This gives the protein CASGVDNEQFF.